This T cell receptor (beta chain) was documented in a study of human T cells and chemical hapten exposure. Time point here: pre-sensitization, week 0. Described treatment: therapeutic diphenylcyclopropenone sensitization with weekly scalp DPC. In TCRdb, the RACE reads were re-called with MiXCR into one record per CDR3 protein. Of approximately 260,000 distinct CDR3 sequences detected, over 7.5% appear once; the ten largest clones hold more than 1%. The germline gives CDR1 MGHRA, CDR2 YSYEKL. Trimming left V 1 base short and J 6 bases short, with 10 bases between. CDR3 length equals 15 residues. V gene TRBV4-1 combines with J gene TRBJ1-6; unclear D gene. The sequencing here drew on whole blood, taken in connection with sensitization to the hapten diphenylcyclopropenone (DPC). The sequence was obtained from a man younger than 35 with alopecia areata. Some clones in this sample may be carry-over from other donors' samples. The chain's CDR3 is CASSQVRGSNSPLHF. The DNA for the CDR3 is TGCGCCAGCAGCCAAGTTCGTGGGTCTAATTCACCCCTCCACTTT.